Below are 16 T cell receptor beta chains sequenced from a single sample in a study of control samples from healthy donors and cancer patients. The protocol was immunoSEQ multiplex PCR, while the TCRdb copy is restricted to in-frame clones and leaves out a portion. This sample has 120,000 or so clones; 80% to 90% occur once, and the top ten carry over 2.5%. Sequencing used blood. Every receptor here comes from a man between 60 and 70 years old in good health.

The CDR3 bases are TGTGCTAGTGGTTTAGAGGGGGCTTATGGCTACACCTTC. Its translation: CASGLEGAYGYTF. The rearrangement joins TRBV12-5 to TRBJ1-2; 7 bases match TRBD1. The CDR3 totals 13 residues. Germline V lookup: CDR1 LGHNT, CDR2 FRNRAP. Trimming took 3 bases from V and 5 from J; bases not matched to a gene: 3.

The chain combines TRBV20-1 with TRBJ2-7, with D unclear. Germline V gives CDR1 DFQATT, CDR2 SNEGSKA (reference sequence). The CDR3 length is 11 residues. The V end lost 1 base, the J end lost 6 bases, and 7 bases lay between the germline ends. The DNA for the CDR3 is TGCAGTGCTAGAGGAGATCCCGAGCAGTACTTC. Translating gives CSARGDPEQYF.

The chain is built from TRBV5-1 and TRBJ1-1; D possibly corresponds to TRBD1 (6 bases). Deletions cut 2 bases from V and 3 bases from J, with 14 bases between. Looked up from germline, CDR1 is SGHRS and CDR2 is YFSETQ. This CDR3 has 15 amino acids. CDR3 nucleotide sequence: TGCGCCAGCAGCTTCAAAACAGGGTCGGACACTGAAGCTTTCTTT. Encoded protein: CASSFKTGSDTEAFF.

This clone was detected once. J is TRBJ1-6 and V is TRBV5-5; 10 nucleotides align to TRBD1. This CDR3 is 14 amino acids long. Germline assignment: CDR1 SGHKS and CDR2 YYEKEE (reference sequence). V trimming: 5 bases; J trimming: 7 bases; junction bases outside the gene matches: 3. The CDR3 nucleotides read TGTGCCAGCAGACTGGACAGGGGGAATTCACCCCTCCACTTT. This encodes CASRLDRGNSPLHF.

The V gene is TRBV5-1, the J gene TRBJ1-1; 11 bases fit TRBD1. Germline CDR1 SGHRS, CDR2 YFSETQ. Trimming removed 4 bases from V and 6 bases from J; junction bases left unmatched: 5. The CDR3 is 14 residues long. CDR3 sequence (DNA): TGCGCCAGCAGCCCAGGGGACAGGGGGGCTGAAGCTTTCTTT. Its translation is CASSPGDRGAEAFF.

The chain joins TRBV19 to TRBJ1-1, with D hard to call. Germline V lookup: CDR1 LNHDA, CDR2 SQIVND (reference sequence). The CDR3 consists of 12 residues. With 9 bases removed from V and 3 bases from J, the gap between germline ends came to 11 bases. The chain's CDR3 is CASRYGYTEAFF. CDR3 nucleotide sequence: TGTGCCAGCCGATATGGGTACACTGAAGCTTTCTTT.

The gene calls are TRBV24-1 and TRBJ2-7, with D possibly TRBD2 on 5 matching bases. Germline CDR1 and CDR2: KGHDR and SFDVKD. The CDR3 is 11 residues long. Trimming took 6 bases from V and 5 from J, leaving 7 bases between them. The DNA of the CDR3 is TGTGCCACCAGTTTTAGCGACGAGCAGTACTTC. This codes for CATSFSDEQYF.

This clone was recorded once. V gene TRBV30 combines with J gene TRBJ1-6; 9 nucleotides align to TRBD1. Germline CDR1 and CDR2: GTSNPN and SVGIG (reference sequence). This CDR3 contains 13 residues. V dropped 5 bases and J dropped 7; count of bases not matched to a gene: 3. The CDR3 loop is CAWEGQGNSPLHF. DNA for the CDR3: TGTGCCTGGGAGGGACAGGGAAATTCACCCCTCCACTTT.

In DNA, the CDR3 is TGTGCCAGTTCAGGACAGGTTTTGAGGAATTCACCCCTCCACTTT. This codes for CASSGQVLRNSPLHF. This chain connects TRBV19 to TRBJ1-6; 7 positions agree with TRBD1. The CDR3 has 15 amino acids. Germline assignment: CDR1 LNHDA and CDR2 SQIVND (reference sequence). V shed 8 bases and J 7 bases; nucleotides not matched to a gene: 11. Combining the CDR3 with reference TRBV19 and TRBJ1-6 gives the whole variable domain DGGITQSPKYLFRKEGQNVTLSCEQNLNHDAMYWYRQDPGQGLRLIYYSQIVNDFQKGDIAEGYSVSREKKESFPLTVTSAQKNPTAFYLCASSGQVLRNSPLHFGNGTRLTVT.

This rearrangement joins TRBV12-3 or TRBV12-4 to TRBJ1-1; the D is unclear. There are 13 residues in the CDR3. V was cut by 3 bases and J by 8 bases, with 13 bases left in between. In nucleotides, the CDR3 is TGTGCCAGCAGTTTCTCCCCCCCGGGAGAAGCTTTCTTT. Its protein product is CASSFSPPGEAFF.

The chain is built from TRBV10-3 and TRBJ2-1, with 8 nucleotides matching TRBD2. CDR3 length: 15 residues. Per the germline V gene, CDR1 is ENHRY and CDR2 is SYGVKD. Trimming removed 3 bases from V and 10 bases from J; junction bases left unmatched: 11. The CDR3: CAISESGGALGEQFF. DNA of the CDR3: TGTGCCATCAGTGAATCCGGGGGGGCCCTGGGGGAGCAGTTCTTC.

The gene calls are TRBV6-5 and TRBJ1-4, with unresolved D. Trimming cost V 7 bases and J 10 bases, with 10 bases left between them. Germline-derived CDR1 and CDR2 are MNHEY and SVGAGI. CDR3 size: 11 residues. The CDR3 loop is CASNLSGKLFF. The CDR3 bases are TGTGCCAGCAATCTCTCCGGAAAACTGTTTTTT.

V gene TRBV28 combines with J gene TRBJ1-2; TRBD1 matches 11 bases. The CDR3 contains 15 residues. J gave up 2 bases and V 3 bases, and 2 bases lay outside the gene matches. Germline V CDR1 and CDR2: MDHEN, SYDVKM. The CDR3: CASSFWDRGNYGYTF. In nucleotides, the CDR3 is TGTGCCAGCAGTTTTTGGGACAGGGGGAACTATGGCTACACCTTC.

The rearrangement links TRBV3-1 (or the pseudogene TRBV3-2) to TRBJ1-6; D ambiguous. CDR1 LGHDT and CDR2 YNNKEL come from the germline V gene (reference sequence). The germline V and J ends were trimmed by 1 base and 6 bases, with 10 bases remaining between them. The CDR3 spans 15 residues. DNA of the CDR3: TGTGCCAGCAGCCAAGTTCCAGGAGTTAATTCACCCCTCCACTTT. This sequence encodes CASSQVPGVNSPLHF.

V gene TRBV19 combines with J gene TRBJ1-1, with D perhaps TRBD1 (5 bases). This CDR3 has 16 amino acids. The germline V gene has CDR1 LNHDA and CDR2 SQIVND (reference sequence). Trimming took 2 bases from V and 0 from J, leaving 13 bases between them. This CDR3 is CASSILGRLMNTEAFF. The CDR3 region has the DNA TGTGCCAGTAGTATATTGGGACGGCTCATGAACACTGAAGCTTTCTTT.

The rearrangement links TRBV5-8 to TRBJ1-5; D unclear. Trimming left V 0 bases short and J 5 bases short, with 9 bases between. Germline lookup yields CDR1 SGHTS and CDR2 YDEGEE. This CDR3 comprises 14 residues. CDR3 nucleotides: TGTGCCAGCAGCTTGGTTCTGGGCTATCAGCCCCAGCATTTT. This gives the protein CASSLVLGYQPQHF.